A single TCR beta chain is shown here with its context. Its antigen remains unknown. The sample originates from a study of CD4 T cells in relation to SARS-CoV-2 and coronaviruses. Clones were read by immunoSEQ multiplex PCR, and TCRdb kept only the in-frame ones, dropping some. The data contain some 23,000 clones, 76% of them seen just once; the ten biggest clones take up just over 20%. CD4+ T cells from unexposed donors were obtained before the COVID-19 pandemic (2011-2018). Isolation of CD4+ T cells took place after about 10 days in culture. This CDR3 spans 16 amino acids. Germline-derived CDR1 and CDR2 are SGHRS and YFSETQ. J lost 0 bases, V lost 2 bases, and 5 bases had no gene match.

Sequenced material: CD4+ T cells from PBMCs, cultured in vitro. This chain joins TRBV5-1 and TRBJ2-1, with 7 bases matching TRBD2. This receptor was identified in a human donor in good health. The CDR3 here is CASSLGEGSSYNEQFF. CDR3 nucleotides: TGCGCCAGCAGCTTAGGGGAGGGAAGCTCCTACAATGAGCAGTTCTTC.